The source of this T cell receptor (beta chain) is a study of OX40 agonist ivuxolimab in advanced cancers. Details on this clone: Its antigen is unidentified.

V lost 2 bases and J 5 bases, leaving 13 bases between the germline ends. The CDR3 totals 14 residues. CDR1 is MNHEY, CDR2 SMNVEV, per germline (reference sequence). Method: immunoSEQ multiplex PCR; TCRdb's copy keeps in-frame clones and lacks some. The sample carries around 60,000 clones, around 90% recorded once. Overall study findings and caveats: CD4+ and CD8+ T cells in blood underwent clonal expansion by week 6 at 0.1 to 3.0 mg/kg.

The TCR sequence derives from an adult with an advanced solid tumor such as melanoma, head and neck, liver or kidney cancer. This sequence joins TRBV27 and TRBJ2-7; maybe TRBD1 (6 bases). This specimen was CD4+ or CD8+ T cells sorted from blood, taken in a trial of the OX40 agonist ivuxolimab. The CDR3 sequence is CASSLGQGRNEQYF. In nucleotides, the CDR3 is TGTGCCAGCAGTTTAGGGCAGGGGCGGAACGAGCAGTACTTC.